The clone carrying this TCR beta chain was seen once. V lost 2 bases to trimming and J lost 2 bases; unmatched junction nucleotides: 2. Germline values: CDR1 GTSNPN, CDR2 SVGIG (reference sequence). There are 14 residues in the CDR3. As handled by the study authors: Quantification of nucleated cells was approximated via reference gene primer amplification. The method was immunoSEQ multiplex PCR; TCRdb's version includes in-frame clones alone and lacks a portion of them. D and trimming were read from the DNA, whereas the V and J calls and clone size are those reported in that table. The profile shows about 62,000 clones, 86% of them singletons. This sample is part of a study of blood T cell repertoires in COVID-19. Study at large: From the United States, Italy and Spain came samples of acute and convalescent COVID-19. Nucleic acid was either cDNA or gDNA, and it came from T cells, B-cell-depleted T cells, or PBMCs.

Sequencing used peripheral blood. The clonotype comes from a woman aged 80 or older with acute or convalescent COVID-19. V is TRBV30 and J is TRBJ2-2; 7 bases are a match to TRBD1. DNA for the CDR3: TGTGCCTGGAGTTGGGACAGCAACACCGGGGAGCTGTTTTTT. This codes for CAWSWDSNTGELFF.